This T cell receptor (beta chain) was retrieved from a study of regulatory T cells in long-lasting Graves disease. Arm-PCR of CDR3 regions and iRepertoire HTBI primers were used to build TCR beta libraries. TCRdb reanalysed the multiplex PCR reads using MiXCR and keeps one entry per CDR3 protein. The table shows roughly 450,000 distinct CDR3 sequences, with about 20% occurring only once. In germline, CDR1 is MNHEY, CDR2 SVGEGT. The CDR3 is 16 amino acids. V dropped 10 bases and J dropped 0; count of bases not matched to a gene: 10. Specified time point: persistent/refractory GD, antithyroid drugs over 5 years with positive TRAb. Researchers made the TCR library from RNA that was extracted from PBMCs. Criteria from the American Thyroid Association guidelines were applied to diagnose Graves' disease. All patients originated from an endocrinology department located in Xi'an, China. Comments on this clonotype: Its antigen is still unknown.

Study observations and caveats: Patients whose Graves' disease persisted exhibited lower TCR diversity than those newly diagnosed. Among samples with persistent disease, TRBV28, TRBJ1-2 and TRBJ2-5 were favored.

This sequence originates from a female donor with Graves disease. V usage is TRBV6-2 or TRBV6-3 and J usage is TRBJ2-1; 9 bases are shared with TRBD2. The source material was peripheral blood mononuclear cells (PBMCs), sampled when the disease was refractory, from a patient treated with antithyroid drugs. The CDR3 nucleotides read TGTGCCACACTTCGACTAGCGGAGAGCTCCTACAATGAGCAGTTCTTC. This gives the protein CATLRLAESSYNEQFF.